A single sample gave rise to the 27 T cell receptor beta chains below, sequenced in a study of cytomegalovirus exposure and HLA in healthy donors. TCRdb's copy holds only in-frame clones and misses some; the assay was immunoSEQ multiplex PCR. The data contain about 220,000 clones, around 90% of them singletons. Sequencing was carried out using PBMCs. Receptors originate from a woman aged 18-30 years in good health and CMV-seronegative.

This chain uses TRBV6-5 with TRBJ1-2, with 7 positions matching TRBD1. CDR1 MNHEY and CDR2 SVGAGI come from the germline V gene. The CDR3 consists of 14 residues. Trimming cost V 2 bases and J 6 bases; bases outside gene matches: 6. The CDR3 loop is CASSYRGTEDGYTF. In DNA, the CDR3 is TGTGCCAGCAGTTACCGGGGGACAGAGGATGGCTACACCTTC.

The chain has TRBV13 and TRBJ1-4, with unresolved D. Trimming removed 3 bases at V and 7 bases at J, with 12 bases between. Germline loops: CDR1 PRHDT, CDR2 FYEKMQ (reference sequence). CDR3 length: 14 amino acids. This CDR3 reads CASSFRSGSEKLFF. The CDR3 DNA follows: TGTGCCAGCAGCTTCCGGTCGGGGAGTGAAAAACTGTTTTTT.

The count of this clone is one. The CDR3 DNA sequence: TGTGCCAGCAGCTTAGGAAGTGGCCGTGGAGGCTCTGGAAACACCATATATTTT. The encoded protein is CASSLGSGRGGSGNTIYF. The chain joins TRBV7-9 to TRBJ1-3, with D unclear. V gave up 1 base and J gave up 0 bases, with 16 bases separating them. The length of the CDR3 is 18 residues. The germline gives CDR1 SEHNR, CDR2 FQNEAQ (reference sequence).

The chain couples TRBV30 to TRBJ1-5, with 9 bases aligning to TRBD1. This CDR3 spans 14 amino acids. The V and J ends lost 4 bases and 3 bases, in that order; junction bases with no gene match: 4. Germline V gene data show CDR1 as GTSNPN and CDR2 as SVGIG (reference sequence). The chain's CDR3 is CAWTRTGANQPQHF. The CDR3 nucleotides are TGTGCCTGGACCCGGACAGGGGCCAATCAGCCCCAGCATTTT. The entire variable domain, with the rest obtained from reference TRBV30 and TRBJ1-5, is as follows: SQTIHQWPATLVQPVGSPLSLECTVEGTSNPNLYWYRQAAGRGLQLLFYSVGIGQISSEVPQNLSASRPQDRQFILSSKKLLLSDSGFYLCAWTRTGANQPQHFGDGTRLSIL.

This chain connects TRBV7-8 to TRBJ2-7; 12 bases agree with TRBD2. The CDR3 is 17 residues long. V gave up 1 base and J gave up 5 bases; unmatched junction bases: 9. Germline V CDR1 and CDR2: SGHVS, FQNEAQ. DNA for the CDR3: TGTGCCAGCAGCTTAGTCCCCGCTAGCGGGGGGGCTGACGAGCAGTACTTC. Amino acids: CASSLVPASGGADEQYF.

The V call is TRBV21-1, the J call TRBJ2-1; the D call in the table, TRBD2, was not verified against the DNA. TRBV21-1 is tagged as a pseudogene. The length of the CDR3 is 15 residues. This CDR3 reads CASSKERGRSYEQFF. The CDR3 DNA sequence: TGTGCCAGCAGCAAAGAACGGGGTAGGTCGTATGAGCAGTTCTTC.

The chain combines TRBV5-1 with TRBJ2-1, with TRBD2 matching over 11 bases. Germline V gives CDR1 SGHRS, CDR2 YFSETQ. The CDR3 runs to 17 residues. The ends lost 0 bases at V and 4 bases at J; junction bases unmatched: 6. This chain's CDR3 is CASSLGPSGRLYNEQFF. The CDR3 coding sequence is TGCGCCAGCAGCTTGGGGCCTAGCGGGAGGCTATACAATGAGCAGTTCTTC. The entire variable domain, with the rest obtained from reference TRBV5-1 and TRBJ2-1, is as follows: KAGVTQTPRYLIKTRGQQVTLSCSPISGHRSVSWYQQTPGQGLQFLFEYFSETQRNKGNFPGRFSGRQFSNSRSEMNVSTLELGDSALYLCASSLGPSGRLYNEQFFGPGTRLTVL.

Only a few counts were recorded for this clone. The V and J genes are TRBV6-5 and TRBJ1-2, with TRBD1 identical over 9 bases. In germline, CDR1 is MNHEY, CDR2 SVGAGI. There are 13 residues in the CDR3. Unmatched junction bases numbered 6, after V lost 5 bases and J lost 8 bases. This CDR3 is CASSRGTGKGYTF. The CDR3 region has the DNA TGTGCCAGCAGTCGCGGGACAGGGAAGGGCTACACCTTC.

The J gene is TRBJ2-3, the V gene TRBV9; 7 bases match TRBD2. Trimming removed 1 base from V and 2 bases from J; junction bases left unmatched: 4. Germline-derived CDR1 and CDR2 are SGDLS and YYNGEE. The CDR3 covers 15 residues. DNA of the CDR3: TGTGCCAGCAGCGTAACTAGCGCGAACACAGATACGCAGTATTTT. The encoded protein is CASSVTSANTDTQYF.

The chain is built from TRBV5-6 and TRBJ2-2; a possible D gene is TRBD2 (5 bases). The V end lost 3 bases, the J end lost 3 bases, and 15 bases lay between the germline ends. Looked up from germline, CDR1 is SGHDT and CDR2 is YYEEEE. The CDR3 consists of 16 residues. The CDR3 region is CASSSSGTSHTGELFF. In DNA form, the CDR3 reads TGTGCCAGCAGCTCCTCGGGAACCTCCCACACCGGGGAGCTGTTTTTT.

The V call is TRBV5-1, the J call TRBJ1-6; D possibly corresponds to TRBD1 (6 bases). The CDR3 sequence is 15 residues long. Germline V gene sequence: CDR1 SGHRS, CDR2 YFSETQ. Trimming stripped 0 bases from V and 8 bases from J, with 12 bases between. The CDR3 nucleotides are TGCGCCAGCAGCTTGGTTGGGGGCGCGGATTCACCCCTCCACTTT. Translation: CASSLVGGADSPLHF.

The chain carries TRBV12-5 and TRBJ1-2, with a possible D match to TRBD1 (6 bases). The V and J ends lost 1 base and 5 bases respectively, with 11 bases between them. This CDR3 region has 14 residues. Germline lookup yields CDR1 LGHNT and CDR2 FRNRAP. In nucleotides, the CDR3 is TGTGCTAGTGGTTTGGCAGGGGCCCCATATGGCTACACCTTC. Translated: CASGLAGAPYGYTF.

This chain joins TRBV4-1 and TRBJ2-7, with 11 bases fitting TRBD2. Germline values: CDR1 MGHRA, CDR2 YSYEKL. V shed 1 base, J shed 4 bases, and the junction held 12 bases outside the gene matches. The CDR3 has 18 residues. The CDR3 nucleotides read TGCGCCAGCAGCCAAGCGCCGGAGACTAGCGGGATTTCTTACGAGCAGTACTTC. It codes for CASSQAPETSGISYEQYF.

The chain carries TRBV11-3 and TRBJ2-5; D is unclear. With 3 bases removed from V and 1 base from J, the gap between germline ends came to 6 bases. The CDR3 is 13 residues long. In germline, CDR1 is SGHNT, CDR2 YENEEA. CDR3 sequence (DNA): TGTGCCAGCAGCTTGGGCGTCCAAGAGACCCAGTACTTC. Protein: CASSLGVQETQYF.

The chain uses TRBV5-1 and TRBJ1-1, with D perhaps matching TRBD1 (5 bases). Germline V gene sequence: CDR1 SGHRS, CDR2 YFSETQ. The CDR3 contains 15 residues. V lost 0 bases to trimming and J lost 5 bases, with 14 bases between them. CDR3 bases: TGCGCCAGCAGCTTGGCGGGTTGGACAAGGACTGAAGCTTTCTTT. Its protein is CASSLAGWTRTEAFF.

The V call is TRBV28, the J call TRBJ2-1; 10 bases fit TRBD1. CDR3 length equals 13 residues. Germline V gives CDR1 MDHEN, CDR2 SYDVKM. CDR3 sequence: CATDRGLNNEQFF. Written as DNA, the CDR3 is TGTGCGACAGACAGGGGGCTAAACAATGAGCAGTTCTTC.

The chain uses TRBV9 and TRBJ2-3; TRBD2 might be the D (6 bases). The CDR3 has 16 amino acids. CDR1 and CDR2 (germline): SGDLS, YYNGEE. V was pared by 4 bases and J by 5 bases, with 20 bases between. As DNA, the CDR3 is TGTGCCAGCAGCCCCGGGACTCGAGCACGTGGAGATACGCAGTATTTT. Protein product: CASSPGTRARGDTQYF.

The V gene is TRBV28, the J gene TRBJ2-2; D uncertain. Trimming removed 4 bases from V and 3 bases from J, with 9 bases in between. Germline lookup yields CDR1 MDHEN and CDR2 SYDVKM. The CDR3 runs to 14 residues. The CDR3 DNA reads TGTGCCAGCAGTTGGGTGGGCGACACCGGGGAGCTGTTTTTT. Its protein product is CASSWVGDTGELFF.

V usage is TRBV28 and J usage is TRBJ1-1; 7 nucleotides align to TRBD1. J was trimmed by 4 bases and V by 7 bases; bases with no gene match: 6. From germline, CDR1 is MDHEN and CDR2 SYDVKM. The CDR3 is 13 residues long. The CDR3 DNA reads TGTGCCAGCATTACTACAGGGGTCACTGAAGCTTTCTTT. Its protein is CASITTGVTEAFF. Together with reference TRBV28 and TRBJ1-1, the CDR3 gives the full variable domain: DVKVTQSSRYLVKRTGEKVFLECVQDMDHENMFWYRQDPGLGLRLIYFSYDVKMKEKGDIPEGYSVSREKKERFSLILESASTNQTSMYLCASITTGVTEAFFGQGTRLTVV.

CDR3 sequence (DNA): TGTGCCAGCAGCCGTGCGGGGGCACCGTCGGATACGCAGTATTTT. Encoded protein: CASSRAGAPSDTQYF. The chain couples TRBV5-8 to TRBJ2-3, with D maybe TRBD2 (7 bases). The CDR3 has 15 amino acids. Germline assignment: CDR1 SGHTS and CDR2 YDEGEE. V dropped 4 bases and J dropped 6 bases, with 18 bases sitting between them. The full variable domain, with the rest looked up from reference TRBV5-8 and TRBJ2-3, is EAGVTQSPTHLIKTRGQQATLRCSPISGHTSVYWYQQALGLGLQFLLWYDEGEERNRGNFPPRFSGRQFPNYSSELNVNALELEDSALYLCASSRAGAPSDTQYFGPGTRLTVL.

The chain employs TRBV7-2 and TRBJ2-1, with D tentatively TRBD2 (6 bases). This CDR3 region has 17 residues. V gave up 2 bases and J gave up 9 bases, with 23 bases separating them. Germline CDR1 reads SGHTA; CDR2 reads FQGNSA. The CDR3 sequence is CASSLQSGMGGTGEQFF. CDR3 nucleotides: TGTGCCAGCAGCTTACAATCGGGGATGGGCGGGACCGGTGAGCAGTTCTTC.

The rearrangement uses TRBV14 and TRBJ1-6, with 10 bases lining up with TRBD1. This CDR3 has 15 amino acids. Germline CDR1 SGHDN, CDR2 FVKESK. The V segment lost 3 bases and the J segment 9 bases; nucleotides outside the gene matches: 5. The chain's CDR3 is CASSQRTGGGSPLHF. The DNA of the CDR3 is TGTGCCAGCAGCCAGAGGACAGGGGGGGGTTCACCCCTCCACTTT.

The chain joins TRBV27 to TRBJ2-1; D tentatively fits TRBD1 or TRBD2 (9 bases each). In germline, CDR1 is MNHEY, CDR2 SMNVEV (reference sequence). The CDR3 length is 21 residues. The germline V and J ends were trimmed by 5 bases and 3 bases, with 32 bases remaining between them. CDR3 region: CASSLRTGVKTSGANYNEQFF. In DNA, the CDR3 is TGTGCCAGCAGTCTACGGACAGGGGTAAAGACTAGCGGAGCAAACTACAATGAGCAGTTCTTC.

The V and J genes are TRBV13 and TRBJ1-1; D is possibly TRBD1 (6 bases). Trimming left V 2 bases short and J 0 bases short, with 10 bases between. The CDR3 totals 15 residues. Germline V lookup: CDR1 PRHDT, CDR2 FYEKMQ (reference sequence). The CDR3 bases are TGTGCCAGCAGCTTACGGGGGGCCGTGAACACTGAAGCTTTCTTT. Its protein product is CASSLRGAVNTEAFF.

The chain links TRBV18 to TRBJ2-2; TRBD2 agrees at 8 bases. With V trimmed by 2 bases and J by 8 bases, 7 bases remained unmatched. Germline loops: CDR1 KGHSH, CDR2 LQKENI. The CDR3 is 15 amino acids. The CDR3 region has the DNA TGTGCCAGCTCACCATCAGGAGCGGGAGCGGGGGAGCTGTTTTTT. It encodes CASSPSGAGAGELFF.

The chain links TRBV28 to TRBJ1-1; 11 bases are shared with TRBD1. Germline V CDR1 and CDR2: MDHEN, SYDVKM. There are 13 residues in the CDR3. V was clipped by 3 bases and J by 9 bases; unmatched bases: 3. The CDR3 bases are TGTGCCAGCAGTTTGGGGGACAGGGGGAAAGCTTTCTTT. It specifies CASSLGDRGKAFF.

The chain couples TRBV15 to TRBJ2-5; TRBD1 matches at 10 bases. CDR1 is LNHNV, CDR2 YYDKDF, per germline (reference sequence). The CDR3 length is 14 residues. The V and J ends lost 3 bases and 5 bases, in that order; junction bases with no gene match: 3. This CDR3 is CATSRDRGWETQYF. In nucleotides, the CDR3 is TGTGCCACCAGCAGGGACAGGGGGTGGGAGACCCAGTACTTC.